What follows describes a single T cell receptor (beta chain). Its antigen is currently unknown. Trimming shortened V by 3 bases and J by 4 bases, and 16 bases separated the two germline ends. Germline V CDR1 and CDR2: MGHRA, YSYEKL. This CDR3 is 16 amino acids long. These data come from a study of OX40 agonist ivuxolimab in advanced cancers. Study-wide findings and caveats: Clones of CD4+ and CD8+ blood T cells grew by week 6 at doses of 0.1 to 3.0 mg/kg. Certain nonresponders additionally had low normalized T-cell clonal expansion.

Assay: immunoSEQ multiplex PCR; the TCRdb copy retains only in-frame clones and omits some. The table includes around 70,000 clones, 84% detected once. The chain links TRBV4-1 to TRBJ2-1, with D perhaps TRBD2 (6 bases). This sequence originates from an adult with an advanced solid tumor such as melanoma, head and neck, liver or kidney cancer. Here the sequenced sample was CD4+ or CD8+ T cells sorted from blood, taken in a trial of the OX40 agonist ivuxolimab. The CDR3 is CASSQGGRVAYNEQFF. The CDR3 DNA is TGCGCCAGCAGCCAGGGAGGCAGGGTAGCGTACAATGAGCAGTTCTTC.